The 17 T cell receptor beta chains below all came from one sample that was sequenced in a study of cytomegalovirus exposure and HLA in healthy donors. The table came from immunoSEQ multiplex PCR; TCRdb's copy has only in-frame clones and leaves some out. The sample has 150,000 to 200,000 clones, approximately 86% seen once. Material: PBMCs. The source is a man aged 30 to 39 in good health and CMV-seropositive.

This rearrangement joins TRBV11-3 to TRBJ1-2; TRBD1 might be the D (6 bases). The CDR3 covers 12 residues. V dropped 5 bases and J dropped 4 bases, with 8 bases sitting between them. Germline loops: CDR1 SGHNT, CDR2 YENEEA. This CDR3 reads CASSMDSYGYTF. As DNA, the CDR3 is TGTGCCAGCAGCATGGACAGCTATGGCTACACCTTC.

CDR3 DNA: TGTGCCAGCAGCTTAGGACTAGCGGGAGGCGAGACCCAGTACTTC. It is translated as CASSLGLAGGETQYF. The V and J genes are TRBV7-6 and TRBJ2-5; TRBD2 aligns across 13 bases. V lost 1 base and J lost 5; bases outside the gene matches: 1. This CDR3 is built from 15 residues. Germline-derived CDR1 and CDR2 are SGHVS and FNYEAQ.

This clone was seen once. This chain connects TRBV19 to TRBJ2-2; D gene unclear. The V end was cut by 4 bases, the J end by 2 bases, with 2 bases between. This CDR3 is built from 12 residues. CDR1 is LNHDA, CDR2 SQIVND, per germline (reference sequence). In nucleotides, the CDR3 is TGTGCCAGTAGTAGAAACACCGGGGAGCTGTTTTTT. Translating it yields CASSRNTGELFF.

This chain uses TRBV27 with TRBJ2-4; D is undetermined. Trimming took off 8 bases at V and 6 bases at J, with 20 bases between the two ends. This CDR3 has 15 residues. Germline V gene lookup returns CDR1 MNHEY and CDR2 SMNVEV (reference sequence). CDR3 region: CASSGPPDGPNIQYF. CDR3 nucleotide sequence: TGTGCCAGCTCCGGACCTCCTGACGGCCCAAACATTCAGTACTTC.

The V gene is TRBV19, the J gene TRBJ1-5; tentative D call: TRBD1 (5 bases). Germline V gives CDR1 LNHDA, CDR2 SQIVND (reference sequence). CDR3 size: 16 residues. The ends were cut back, 6 bases at V and 2 bases at J, with 17 bases in the middle. The CDR3 loop is CASRGWAPTGNQPQHF. The CDR3 DNA sequence: TGTGCCAGTAGGGGCTGGGCCCCGACAGGCAATCAGCCCCAGCATTTT.

The chain has TRBV27 and TRBJ2-7, with D tentatively TRBD1 or TRBD2 (5 bases each). With 5 bases removed from V and 5 bases from J, the gap between germline ends came to 16 bases. Germline loops: CDR1 MNHEY, CDR2 SMNVEV (reference sequence). The CDR3 extends over 14 amino acids. The CDR3 is CASSQNSRGNEQYF. As DNA, the CDR3 is TGTGCCAGCAGTCAAAACTCTCGGGGCAACGAGCAGTACTTC.

The chain combines TRBV4-3 with TRBJ2-7; 8 nucleotides align to TRBD1. This CDR3 spans 15 amino acids. Germline values: CDR1 LGHNA, CDR2 YSLEER. Trimming took 4 bases from V and 1 from J; bases not matched to a gene: 6. As DNA, the CDR3 is TGCGCCAGCAGCCGCGACAGGGGAGAGTCCTACGAGCAGTACTTC. It codes for CASSRDRGESYEQYF.

The chain has TRBV4-1 and TRBJ2-7; D gene ambiguous. CDR1 and CDR2 from the germline V gene are MGHRA and YSYEKL. The V and J ends lost 1 base and 3 bases respectively, with 13 bases between them. The CDR3 is made up of 15 amino acids. The CDR3 spells CASSQGSVLGYEQYF. The CDR3 DNA reads as TGCGCCAGCAGCCAAGGGTCCGTCCTGGGCTACGAGCAGTACTTC.

This chain uses TRBV5-1 with TRBJ2-3, with TRBD2 identical over 7 bases. CDR1 is SGHRS, CDR2 YFSETQ, per germline. The CDR3 totals 15 residues. Losses at the gene ends were 6 bases for V and 2 bases for J; bases not matched to a gene: 9. The CDR3 bases are TGCGCCAGCAACCAGCGGGGATATGCCACAGATACGCAGTATTTT. Protein sequence: CASNQRGYATDTQYF.

The gene calls are TRBV5-8 and TRBJ1-5, with D possibly TRBD1 on 5 matching bases. Germline CDR1 reads SGHTS; CDR2 reads YDEGEE. The CDR3 loop spans 15 amino acids. Trimming left V 4 bases short and J 9 bases short, with 20 bases between. CDR3 in DNA: TGTGCCAGCAGCCCAGGGACGGGAGCCAAGTTGCCCCAGCATTTT. Translating gives CASSPGTGAKLPQHF.

The chain employs TRBV7-2 and TRBJ1-4, with D uncertain. There are 16 residues in the CDR3. V was trimmed by 1 base and J by 5 bases, leaving 14 bases between them. The germline V gene has CDR1 SGHTA and CDR2 FQGNSA. CDR3 in amino acids: CASSLVYTEINEKLFF. CDR3 DNA: TGTGCCAGCAGCTTAGTTTATACGGAAATCAATGAAAAACTGTTTTTT.

Only a few counts were recorded for this clone. The chain combines TRBV9 with TRBJ1-2; no clear D gene. The V gene's germline CDR1 is SGDLS and CDR2 YYNGEE. The CDR3 covers 15 residues. V was shortened by 6 bases and J by 0 bases, with 15 bases between the two germline ends. CDR3 region: CASTSMGSSNYGYTF. The CDR3 bases are TGTGCCAGCACGAGCATGGGCAGCTCTAACTATGGCTACACCTTC.

This chain connects TRBV30 to TRBJ1-1, with D maybe TRBD1 (6 bases). The CDR3 runs 16 residues. V dropped 4 bases and J dropped 3 bases, with 21 bases sitting between them. In germline, CDR1 is GTSNPN, CDR2 SVGIG (reference sequence). CDR3 loop: CAWTDSPGPGDTEAFF. DNA for the CDR3: TGTGCCTGGACCGACTCCCCGGGACCAGGGGACACTGAAGCTTTCTTT.

The chain has TRBV7-9 and TRBJ2-2; no definite D call. Trimming left V 6 bases short and J 5 bases short, with 7 bases between. CDR3 size: 12 residues. Germline CDR1 is SEHNR and CDR2 is FQNEAQ (reference sequence). The CDR3 nucleotides are TGTGCCAGCAGACCAGCAACCGGGGAGCTGTTTTTT. The encoded protein is CASRPATGELFF.

The J gene is TRBJ2-7, the V gene TRBV11-2, with D possibly TRBD2 on 5 matching bases. The CDR3 contains 15 residues. The germline V gene encodes CDR1 SGHAT and CDR2 FQNNGV. Between the trimmed V and J ends, which lost 0 bases and 3 bases, there was a span of 12 bases. The chain's CDR3 is CASSLELGHNYEQYF. CDR3 sequence (DNA): TGTGCCAGCAGCTTAGAACTAGGGCACAACTACGAGCAGTACTTC.

This rearrangement joins TRBV25-1 to TRBJ1-4; a possible D gene is TRBD1 (5 bases). The CDR3 has 14 residues. The V and J ends lost 5 bases and 3 bases respectively, with 10 bases between them. Germline loops: CDR1 MGHDK, CDR2 SYGVNS. CDR3 bases: TGTGCCAGCAGTAGAAGACAGTCTAATGAAAAACTGTTTTTT. It translates to CASSRRQSNEKLFF.

This clone was recorded once. This chain links TRBV7-3 with TRBJ1-1; no reliable D call. Germline V gene sequence: CDR1 SGHTA, CDR2 FQGTGA. CDR3 length equals 15 residues. The germline V and J ends were trimmed by 2 bases and 5 bases, with 15 bases remaining between them. CDR3 protein: CASSLSKNAGTEAFF. As DNA, the CDR3 is TGTGCCAGCAGCTTATCAAAGAACGCCGGGACTGAAGCTTTCTTT.